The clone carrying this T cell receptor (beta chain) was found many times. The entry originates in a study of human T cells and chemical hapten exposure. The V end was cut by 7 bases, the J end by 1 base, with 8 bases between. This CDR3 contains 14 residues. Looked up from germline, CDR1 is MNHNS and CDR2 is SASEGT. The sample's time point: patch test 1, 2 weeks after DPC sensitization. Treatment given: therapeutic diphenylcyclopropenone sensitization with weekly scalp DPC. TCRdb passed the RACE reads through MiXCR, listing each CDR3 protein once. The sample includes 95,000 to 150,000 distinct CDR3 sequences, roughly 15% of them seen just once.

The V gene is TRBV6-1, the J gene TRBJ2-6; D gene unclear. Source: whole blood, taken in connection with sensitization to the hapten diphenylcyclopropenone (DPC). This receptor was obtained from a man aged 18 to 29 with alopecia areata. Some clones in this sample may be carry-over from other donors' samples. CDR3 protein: CASTAISGANVLTF. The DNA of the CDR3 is TGTGCCAGCACGGCGATTTCTGGGGCCAACGTCCTGACTTTC.